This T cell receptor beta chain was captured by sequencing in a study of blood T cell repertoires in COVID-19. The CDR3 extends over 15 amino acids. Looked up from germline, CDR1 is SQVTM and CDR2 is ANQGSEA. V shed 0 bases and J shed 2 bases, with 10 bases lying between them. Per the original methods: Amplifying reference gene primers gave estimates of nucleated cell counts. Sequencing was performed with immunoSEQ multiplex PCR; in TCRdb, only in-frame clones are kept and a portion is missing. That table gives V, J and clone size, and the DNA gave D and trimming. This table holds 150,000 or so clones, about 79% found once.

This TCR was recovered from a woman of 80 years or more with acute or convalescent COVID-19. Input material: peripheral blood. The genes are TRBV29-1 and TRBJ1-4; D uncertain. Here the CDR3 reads CSVEDPRRTNEKLFF. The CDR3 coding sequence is TGCAGCGTTGAAGATCCTCGGAGGACTAATGAAAAACTGTTTTTT.